The table lists the clone carrying this T cell receptor beta chain with a few counts. This CDR3 is built from 15 residues. V trimming: 6 bases; J trimming: 3 bases; junction bases outside the gene matches: 4. From germline, CDR1 is MDHEN and CDR2 SYDVKM. These data are taken from a study of beta chain features in type 1 diabetes. Expressed TCRB transcripts were sequenced after all isolated RNA was converted to cDNA. The method was immunoSEQ multiplex PCR; TCRdb's version includes in-frame clones alone and lacks a portion of them. Counted here are fewer than 650,000 clones, less than 20% occurring once; the ten biggest clones make up approximately 0.099%.

This receptor was obtained from a man aged 18 to 30 in good health. The sample was naive CD4+ T cells from blood. The gene calls are TRBV28 and TRBJ1-3; 11 bases are a match to TRBD1. CDR3 sequence: CASSPDRGLGNTIYF. Written as DNA, the CDR3 is TGTGCCAGCAGCCCGGACAGGGGGCTTGGAAACACCATATATTTT.